These 10 T cell receptor beta chains originate from one sample sequenced in a study of blood T cells in healthy people across ages. For the second PCR, which ran for about 6 to 11 cycles, a sample-barcoded 5' primer and a J-beta primer mix were used. TCRdb re-analysed the 5' RACE reads in MiXCR, keeping a single row per CDR3 protein. The data show about 720,000 distinct CDR3 sequences, 20% to 25% seen once. This sample also belongs to another study, concerning T cells of mothers and their children.

Input material: blood. The source of these receptors is a boy aged 5-17 years in good health.

This chain uses TRBV27 with TRBJ1-1; D call uncertain. The V gene's germline CDR1 is MNHEY and CDR2 SMNVEV (reference sequence). The ends were cut back, 3 bases at V and 5 bases at J, with 10 bases in the middle. The CDR3 length is 13 residues. CDR3 protein: CASSFVVGTEAFF. In nucleotides, the CDR3 is TGTGCCAGCAGTTTCGTGGTTGGGACTGAAGCTTTCTTT.

The chain uses TRBV20-1 and TRBJ1-1, with TRBD1 as a possible D gene (5 bases). The germline V gene encodes CDR1 DFQATT and CDR2 SNEGSKA (reference sequence). The CDR3 is 13 amino acids. V shed 1 base and J shed 4 bases, with 10 bases lying between them. DNA for the CDR3: TGCAGTGCTAGAGGGGGGAAGGCCACTGAAGCTTTCTTT. Translation gives CSARGGKATEAFF.

The chain is built from TRBV3-1 and TRBJ1-1, with D hard to call. Germline values: CDR1 LGHDT, CDR2 YNNKEL (reference sequence). This CDR3 is 13 amino acids long. V was shortened by 1 base and J by 5 bases, with 8 bases between the two germline ends. DNA for the CDR3: TGTGCCAGCAGCCAAGTTGGAGTGACTGAAGCTTTCTTT. Protein product: CASSQVGVTEAFF.

The gene calls are TRBV7-9 and TRBJ2-1, with 12 positions matching TRBD2. The CDR3 length is 16 residues. J lost 2 bases, V lost 4 bases, and 3 bases had no gene match. Germline V gives CDR1 SEHNR, CDR2 FQNEAQ (reference sequence). The CDR3 protein is CASSSASGGAYNEQFF. CDR3 in DNA: TGTGCCAGCAGCTCAGCTAGCGGGGGGGCCTACAATGAGCAGTTCTTC.

This clonotype came up a few times. Here the CDR3 DNA reads TGTGCCAGCAGCAAACAAGGGACATCCGAGCAGTACTTC. As protein: CASSKQGTSEQYF. The chain combines TRBV6-5 with TRBJ2-1, with D tentatively TRBD1 (6 bases). The closer fit of TRBJ2-7 to the DNA end suggests the J call may be wrong. The CDR3 is made up of 13 amino acids. Germline V gene lookup returns CDR1 MNHEY and CDR2 SVGAGI.

V and J are TRBV7-9 and TRBJ2-7; 14 bases map to TRBD2. The V gene's germline CDR1 is SEHNR and CDR2 FQNEAQ (reference sequence). With V trimmed by 5 bases and J by 0 bases, 12 bases remained unmatched. The CDR3 spans 19 residues. This chain's CDR3 is CASSPEPGLAGGHSYEQYF. CDR3 coding DNA: TGTGCCAGCAGCCCAGAACCCGGACTAGCGGGGGGCCACTCCTACGAGCAGTACTTC. The full variable domain, with the rest looked up from reference TRBV7-9 and TRBJ2-7, is DTGVSQNPRHKITKRGQNVTFRCDPISEHNRLYWYRQTLGQGPEFLTYFQNEAQLEKSRLLSDRFSAERPKGSFSTLEIQRTEQGDSAMYLCASSPEPGLAGGHSYEQYFGPGTRLTVT.

This clonotype was observed a few times. Because the CDR3's place on the DNA is in doubt, the DNA is left out and the CDR3 is given as listed by TCRdb. The chain has TRBV21-1 and TRBJ2-3; TRBD2 was called by the table and not checked on the DNA. TRBV21-1 is a pseudogene. The length of the CDR3 is 16 amino acids, counting both ends. The CDR3 here is CASKVASGSKADTQYF.

Notes on this clonotype: Given the absence of the conserved phenylalanine or tryptophan at the CDR3 end, a read error is likely. The DNA is left out, because the CDR3 cannot be placed on it with certainty; the CDR3 is given as TCRdb lists it. The chain has TRBV12-3 or TRBV12-4 and TRBJ2-3; the D call in the table, TRBD1, was not verified against the DNA. From its first to its last residue, the CDR3 has 12 amino acids. CDR3 in amino acids: CASSSGIDTQYS.

This chain joins TRBV28 and TRBJ2-7; 7 bases map to TRBD1. CDR1 and CDR2 (germline): MDHEN, SYDVKM. CDR3 size: 14 residues. V gave up 1 base and J gave up 7 bases; unmatched junction bases: 7. The CDR3 spells CASSLLGTAGEQYF. The CDR3 nucleotides read TGTGCCAGCAGTTTATTAGGGACAGCCGGAGAGCAGTACTTC.

This clonotype was counted between two and nine times. The chain combines TRBV11-2 with TRBJ2-1, with 11 bases aligning to TRBD2. Germline CDR1 and CDR2: SGHAT and FQNNGV. This CDR3 is 15 amino acids long. J was trimmed by 5 bases and V by 5 bases; bases with no gene match: 5. The CDR3 DNA reads as TGTGCCAGCAGCAATTTAGCGGGGGGGAACAATGAGCAGTTCTTC. Protein sequence: CASSNLAGGNNEQFF. Looking up the rest from reference TRBV11-2 and TRBJ2-1 gives the full variable domain: EAGVAQSPRYKIIEKRQSVAFWCNPISGHATLYWYQQILGQGPKLLIQFQNNGVVDDSQLPKDRFSAERLKGVDSTLKIQPAKLEDSAVYLCASSNLAGGNNEQFFGPGTRLTVL.